This TCR beta chain is drawn from a study of blood T cell repertoires in COVID-19. As handled by the study authors: Amplifying reference gene primers gave estimates of nucleated cell counts. Data came from immunoSEQ multiplex PCR; TCRdb stores just in-frame clones and leaves some out. The DNA was the basis for D and trimming; V, J and clone size are from that table. The sample lists 200,000 to 300,000 clones; 75% to 90% were seen once. The CDR3 runs 15 residues. Trimming stripped 5 bases from V and 1 base from J, with 11 bases between. CDR1 and CDR2 from the germline V gene are SGHTA and FQGNSA. Sequenced sample: peripheral blood. The TCR sequence derives from a woman in her 30s who had recovered from COVID-19. The chain joins TRBV7-2 to TRBJ2-2; the D is unclear. This CDR3 is CASSIAARNTGELFF. CDR3 bases: TGTGCCAGCAGCATCGCAGCTAGGAACACCGGGGAGCTGTTTTTT.